This paragraph covers one T cell receptor beta chain sequence. What it recognizes is unknown. The data are from a study of OX40 agonist ivuxolimab in advanced cancers. Points from the study as a whole: Clones of CD4+ and CD8+ blood T cells grew by week 6 at doses of 0.1 to 3.0 mg/kg. CD8+ T cells (on average) carried more expanded clones than CD4+ T cells.

V was cut by 1 base and J by 0 bases, with 10 bases left in between. Germline CDR1 reads SGHTA; CDR2 reads FQGNSA. The CDR3 runs 15 residues. The table came from immunoSEQ multiplex PCR; TCRdb's copy has only in-frame clones and leaves some out. The sample consists of about 50,000 clones, 85% to 95% of them appearing once. This specimen was CD4+ or CD8+ T cells sorted from blood, taken in a trial of the OX40 agonist ivuxolimab. The clonotype comes from an adult with an advanced solid tumor such as melanoma, head and neck, liver or kidney cancer. The chain combines TRBV7-2 with TRBJ2-7; D could derive from TRBD1 or TRBD2 (5 bases each). Written as DNA, the CDR3 is TGTGCCAGCAGCTTAGGGGCAGGGAGCTCCTACGAGCAGTACTTC. This sequence encodes CASSLGAGSSYEQYF.